This entry lists 18 T cell receptor beta chains sequenced from one sample in a study of cytomegalovirus exposure and HLA in healthy donors. The PCR ran on 60 Vbeta and 13 Jbeta primers. Sequencing used immunoSEQ multiplex PCR; TCRdb keeps in-frame clones, though not all of them. The sample records about 130,000 clones, around 73% being singletons. Sequences were obtained from PBMCs. These receptors originate from a man in his fifties or sixties in good health and CMV-seropositive.

The chain has TRBV4-2 and TRBJ2-5, with 10 bases aligning to TRBD2. The J call may be in error: the DNA end matches TRBJ2-7 better. The germline gives CDR1 LGHNA, CDR2 YNFKEQ. This CDR3 spans 16 amino acids. In nucleotides, the CDR3 is TGTGCCAGCAGCCAGGTTACTAGCGGGGTCCCCTACGAGCAGTACTTC. Protein: CASSQVTSGVPYEQYF.

V gene TRBV7-8 combines with J gene TRBJ1-4; TRBD1 is a possible D gene (5 bases). The CDR3 loop spans 16 amino acids. CDR1 and CDR2 from the germline V gene are SGHVS and FQNEAQ. V was shortened by 4 bases and J by 0 bases, with 12 bases between the two germline ends. The CDR3 nucleotides read TGTGCCAGCAGCTCAAACGCAGGGACAACTAATGAAAAACTGTTTTTT. Its translation: CASSSNAGTTNEKLFF.

This chain links TRBV10-1 with TRBJ1-1; 9 nucleotides match TRBD1. The trim removed 5 bases at V and 2 bases at J, leaving 9 bases unmatched. The length of the CDR3 is 16 residues. The germline gives CDR1 WNHNN, CDR2 SYGVQD (reference sequence). CDR3 in amino acids: CASSRYRGPYNTEAFF. In DNA form, the CDR3 reads TGCGCCAGCAGTCGTTACAGGGGGCCTTATAACACTGAAGCTTTCTTT.

J is TRBJ2-7 and V is TRBV11-3, with D uncertain. Germline loops: CDR1 SGHNT, CDR2 YENEEA. Trimming pared 1 base from V and 0 bases from J, leaving 7 bases between. The CDR3 is made up of 14 amino acids. This CDR3 is CASSLVASSYEQYF. CDR3 DNA sequence: TGTGCCAGCAGCTTAGTTGCCAGCTCCTACGAGCAGTACTTC.

V gene TRBV5-1 combines with J gene TRBJ1-1; D possibly corresponds to TRBD1 (5 bases). V was clipped by 0 bases and J by 4 bases, with 10 bases between them. CDR1 is SGHRS, CDR2 YFSETQ, per germline. The CDR3 has 14 amino acids. The DNA for the CDR3 is TGCGCCAGCAGCTTGGATGGGGGAGGCACTGAAGCTTTCTTT. It specifies CASSLDGGGTEAFF. Together with reference TRBV5-1 and TRBJ1-1, the CDR3 gives the full variable domain: KAGVTQTPRYLIKTRGQQVTLSCSPISGHRSVSWYQQTPGQGLQFLFEYFSETQRNKGNFPGRFSGRQFSNSRSEMNVSTLELGDSALYLCASSLDGGGTEAFFGQGTRLTVV.

This clone turned up a few times. The V call is TRBV7-9, the J call TRBJ2-5; 10 nucleotides agree with TRBD1. J gave up 3 bases and V 6 bases, and 13 bases lay outside the gene matches. In germline, CDR1 is SEHNR, CDR2 FQNEAQ (reference sequence). This CDR3 spans 17 amino acids. The CDR3 region is CASRTGGPSPGKETQYF. The CDR3 nucleotides read TGTGCCAGCAGGACAGGGGGCCCATCTCCGGGGAAAGAGACCCAGTACTTC.

This sequence joins TRBV5-1 and TRBJ1-1; 7 bases agree with TRBD1. J gave up 7 bases and V 3 bases, and 15 bases lay outside the gene matches. The CDR3 loop spans 16 amino acids. CDR1 is SGHRS, CDR2 YFSETQ, per germline. The CDR3: CASSSLPDRAGGEAFF. The CDR3 nucleotides are TGCGCCAGCAGCTCCCTTCCCGACAGGGCGGGCGGTGAAGCTTTCTTT.

This chain connects TRBV19 to TRBJ2-7; TRBD2 is a possible D gene (5 bases). V lost 4 bases to trimming and J lost 6 bases, with 10 bases between them. Germline CDR1 reads LNHDA; CDR2 reads SQIVND (reference sequence). The CDR3 contains 12 residues. The CDR3 DNA sequence: TGTGCCAGTAGTAAAGCGGTAGGCGAGCAGTACTTC. This encodes CASSKAVGEQYF.

The sample holds one count of this clone. This rearrangement joins TRBV6-6 to TRBJ2-7, with D perhaps matching TRBD2 (5 bases). The CDR3 is 16 amino acids. V was shortened by 7 bases and J by 3 bases, with 22 bases between the two germline ends. Germline CDR1 MNHNY, CDR2 SVGAGI (reference sequence). The CDR3 region is CASTTLSGGPNYEQYF. Written as DNA, the CDR3 is TGTGCCAGCACCACCCTCTCGGGCGGGCCCAACTACGAGCAGTACTTC.

The CDR3 nucleotides read TGTGCCAGTCACGGGTCGAACACCGGGGAGCTGTTTTTT. Protein product: CASHGSNTGELFF. The V call is TRBV19, the J call TRBJ2-2; no definite D call. The CDR3 loop spans 13 amino acids. Germline V gene sequence: CDR1 LNHDA, CDR2 SQIVND (reference sequence). The V end lost 8 bases, the J end lost 0 bases, and 7 bases lay between the germline ends.

The V call is TRBV5-1, the J call TRBJ1-5; a possible D gene is TRBD1 (6 bases). Germline V gene data show CDR1 as SGHRS and CDR2 as YFSETQ. The CDR3 runs to 15 residues. Trimming took off 3 bases at V and 3 bases at J, with 13 bases between the two ends. The chain's CDR3 is CASSWGGRTNQPQHF. The CDR3 nucleotides read TGCGCCAGCAGCTGGGGGGGGCGCACCAATCAGCCCCAGCATTTT.

This clone turned up a few times. V is TRBV28 and J is TRBJ2-5; TRBD2 agrees at 8 bases. This CDR3 contains 15 residues. CDR1 is MDHEN and CDR2 is SYDVKM in the germline V gene. V lost 5 bases, J lost 4 bases, and 9 bases stayed unmatched. The CDR3 sequence: CASSTLAVGVETQYF. In nucleotides, the CDR3 is TGTGCCAGCAGTACACTAGCGGTAGGAGTAGAGACCCAGTACTTC.

This clone was seen a handful of times. The V gene is TRBV6-5, the J gene TRBJ2-2; D is uncertain. Between the trimmed V and J ends, which lost 8 bases and 4 bases, there was a span of 8 bases. The CDR3 has 12 residues. CDR1 MNHEY and CDR2 SVGAGI come from the germline V gene. The CDR3 DNA sequence: TGTGCCAGCCAGGTTCTCACCGGGGAGCTGTTTTTT. Translated, it gives CASQVLTGELFF.

The rearrangement links TRBV5-1 to TRBJ1-2, with D uncertain. CDR1 SGHRS and CDR2 YFSETQ come from the germline V gene. The CDR3 has 13 residues. Trimming removed 2 bases at V and 3 bases at J, with 8 bases between. The CDR3 region is CASSFNADYGYTF. The CDR3 DNA reads TGCGCCAGCAGCTTTAACGCAGACTATGGCTACACCTTC.

This clone was seen a handful of times. This rearrangement joins TRBV6-5 to TRBJ1-3, with 10 nucleotides matching TRBD1. CDR1 and CDR2 (germline): MNHEY, SVGAGI. Trimming removed 6 bases from V and 0 bases from J; junction bases left unmatched: 2. The CDR3 is 15 amino acids. The CDR3 is CASRTGGHSGNTIYF. The CDR3 DNA reads as TGTGCCAGCAGGACAGGGGGCCACTCTGGAAACACCATATATTTT.

The chain employs TRBV10-3 and TRBJ2-7; 11 positions agree with TRBD2. CDR3 size: 15 residues. The V gene's germline CDR1 is ENHRY and CDR2 SYGVKD. V lost 2 bases to trimming and J lost 5 bases; unmatched junction nucleotides: 5. The CDR3, as DNA: TGTGCCATCAGTGAGAGGCTAGCGGGGGGCGACGAGCAGTACTTC. It yields the protein CAISERLAGGDEQYF.

This clone occurred a few times. The V call is TRBV29-1, the J call TRBJ2-2, with TRBD1 as a possible D gene (5 bases). Germline assignment: CDR1 SQVTM and CDR2 ANQGSEA. The CDR3 is made up of 13 amino acids. The V gene lost 5 bases and the J gene lost 7 bases, with 14 bases spanning the gap. CDR3 in DNA: TGCAGCGTTTTAGACAGTCTGGGCGGGGAGCTGTTTTTT. Protein sequence: CSVLDSLGGELFF.

This sequence joins TRBV5-6 and TRBJ1-5; D is unclear. The germline gives CDR1 SGHDT, CDR2 YYEEEE. The CDR3 covers 13 residues. The V gene lost 2 bases and the J gene lost 5 bases, with 8 bases spanning the gap. CDR3 in amino acids: CASSFVPDQPQHF. CDR3 nucleotide sequence: TGTGCCAGCAGCTTCGTCCCTGATCAGCCCCAGCATTTT.